This paragraph reports one T cell receptor beta chain. Germline lookup yields CDR1 LGHNA and CDR2 YNFKEQ. Deletions cut 3 bases from V and 1 base from J, with 10 bases between. This CDR3 spans 15 amino acids. Libraries were prepared by immunoSEQ multiplex PCR; TCRdb keeps only in-frame clonotypes and omits some of them. This table has about 260,000 clones, around 87% appearing once. These data originate in a study of blood T cell repertoires in COVID-19. Across the whole study: Collection of acute and convalescent COVID-19 samples took place in the United States, Italy and Spain.

This sequence originates from a woman in her 50s with acute or convalescent COVID-19. The rearrangement uses TRBV4-2 and TRBJ1-5; tentative D call: TRBD1 (5 bases). Sequenced input: peripheral blood. The CDR3: CASSQEQVSNQPQHF. The CDR3 region has the DNA TGTGCCAGCAGCCAGGAACAGGTGAGCAATCAGCCCCAGCATTTT.